One sample yielded the 11 T cell receptor beta chains listed below, sequenced in a study of T cell responses to AZD1222 COVID-19 vaccine. Clones were read by immunoSEQ multiplex PCR, and TCRdb kept only the in-frame ones, dropping some. The data show 150,000 to 200,000 clones, 75% to 95% seen once. Sequences were derived from peripheral blood, sampled on day 0 of AZD1222 vaccination. These receptors were taken from an adult in good health.

The genes are TRBV6-5 and TRBJ1-2; D unresolved. Trimming shortened V by 6 bases and J by 8 bases, and 16 bases separated the two germline ends. Germline assignment: CDR1 MNHEY and CDR2 SVGAGI. This CDR3 contains 13 residues. The CDR3 region is CASRGSGPGGYTF. CDR3 nucleotide sequence: TGTGCCAGCAGGGGCTCTGGACCGGGGGGCTACACCTTC.

This chain joins TRBV29-1 and TRBJ1-1; D gene unclear. From germline, CDR1 is SQVTM and CDR2 ANQGSEA. The CDR3 sequence is 13 residues long. V lost 6 bases and J 3 bases, leaving 14 bases between the germline ends. CDR3 coding DNA: TGCAGCGTCCACGGACGCCAGTACACTGAAGCTTTCTTT. Amino acid sequence: CSVHGRQYTEAFF.

The rearrangement joins TRBV13 to TRBJ2-1; D may be TRBD1 (6 bases). Germline V gives CDR1 PRHDT, CDR2 FYEKMQ (reference sequence). Trimming stripped 3 bases from V and 4 bases from J, with 16 bases between. The CDR3 length is 16 residues. In DNA form, the CDR3 reads TGTGCCAGCAGCTTGGGGGCAGGCCTGACGTACAATGAGCAGTTCTTC. As protein: CASSLGAGLTYNEQFF.

This clone was seen a few times. The chain has TRBV28 and TRBJ1-6; D unclear. Germline CDR1 is MDHEN and CDR2 is SYDVKM. Trimming took 5 bases from V and 10 from J, leaving 9 bases between them. The CDR3 sequence is 12 residues long. CDR3 sequence (DNA): TGTGCCAGCAGTCTCAGTGGGTCACCCCTCCACTTT. Protein product: CASSLSGSPLHF.

The chain is built from TRBV5-1 and TRBJ2-3, with 9 positions matching TRBD2. Trimming took 0 bases from V and 5 from J; bases not matched to a gene: 13. CDR1 and CDR2 from the germline V gene are SGHRS and YFSETQ. CDR3 length: 18 residues. CDR3 residues: CASSLVSGSSGGEDTQYF. CDR3 in DNA: TGCGCCAGCAGCTTGGTTAGCGGGAGCAGCGGCGGGGAAGATACGCAGTATTTT.

The J gene is TRBJ1-1, the V gene TRBV19, with 8 positions matching TRBD1. The CDR3 consists of 15 residues. Germline V gives CDR1 LNHDA, CDR2 SQIVND (reference sequence). After removal of 7 bases from V and 4 bases from J, the junction contained 11 bases not matched to a gene. The CDR3: CASTRTGPLGTEAFF. For the CDR3, the DNA is TGTGCCAGTACCAGGACAGGGCCTTTGGGCACTGAAGCTTTCTTT.

The chain recombines TRBV28 with TRBJ2-5; D remains unclear. Trimming cost V 6 bases and J 0 bases, with 8 bases left between them. CDR3 size: 13 residues. Germline values: CDR1 MDHEN, CDR2 SYDVKM. The CDR3 loop is CASRYKYQETQYF. CDR3 in DNA: TGTGCCAGCAGGTACAAGTACCAAGAGACCCAGTACTTC.

This sequence joins TRBV18 and TRBJ2-5; D gene unclear. The germline CDR1 and CDR2 sequences are KGHSH and LQKENI. The CDR3 contains 13 residues. With 3 bases removed from V and 5 bases from J, the gap between germline ends came to 10 bases. The chain's CDR3 is CASSPGPVETQYF. The CDR3, as DNA: TGTGCCAGCTCACCGGGCCCGGTGGAGACCCAGTACTTC.

The chain uses TRBV5-1 and TRBJ1-1; D may be TRBD1 (6 bases). V was clipped by 4 bases and J by 4 bases, with 14 bases between them. Germline-derived CDR1 and CDR2 are SGHRS and YFSETQ. The CDR3 loop spans 14 amino acids. The CDR3 here is CASSQLLGGTEAFF. As DNA, the CDR3 is TGCGCCAGCAGCCAACTATTAGGGGGCACTGAAGCTTTCTTT.

This chain links TRBV19 with TRBJ2-1; maybe TRBD1 (5 bases). V was pared by 5 bases and J by 3 bases, with 17 bases between. CDR1 is LNHDA and CDR2 is SQIVND in the germline V gene (reference sequence). The CDR3 has 16 amino acids. The CDR3 nucleotides are TGTGCCAGTAGTCTCCCAGGACATAATGGCTACAATGAGCAGTTCTTC. Residues: CASSLPGHNGYNEQFF.

CDR3 residues: CASSPGTFSGEQYF. Here the CDR3 DNA reads TGTGCCAGCAGCCCTGGGACTTTCTCAGGCGAGCAGTACTTC. The rearrangement joins TRBV7-6 to TRBJ2-7; D may be TRBD2 (6 bases). This CDR3 is built from 14 residues. Germline lookup yields CDR1 SGHVS and CDR2 FNYEAQ. V lost 5 bases to trimming and J lost 6 bases, with 17 bases between them. Drawing the rest from reference TRBV7-6 and TRBJ2-7, the complete variable domain is GAGVSQSPRYKVTKRGQDVALRCDPISGHVSLYWYRQALGQGPEFLTYFNYEAQQDKSGLPNDRFSAERPEGSISTLTIQRTEQRDSAMYRCASSPGTFSGEQYFGPGTRLTVT.